This passage covers 14 T cell receptor beta chains from one sample sequenced in a study of cytomegalovirus exposure and HLA in healthy donors. The method was immunoSEQ multiplex PCR; TCRdb's version includes in-frame clones alone and lacks a portion of them. The repertoire holds 150,000 to 180,000 clones, with about 86% as singletons. Sequencing used PBMCs. The receptors stem from a human donor in good health.

The V and J genes are TRBV15 and TRBJ2-1; TRBD2 aligns across 10 bases. V lost 3 bases, J lost 6 bases, and 8 bases stayed unmatched. The length of the CDR3 is 16 residues. The germline gives CDR1 LNHNV, CDR2 YYDKDF (reference sequence). Here the CDR3 reads CATSRDLAGVFNEQFF. Here the CDR3 DNA reads TGTGCCACCAGCAGGGACCTAGCGGGAGTCTTCAATGAGCAGTTCTTC. Drawing the rest from reference TRBV15 and TRBJ2-1, the complete variable domain is DAMVIQNPRYQVTQFGKPVTLSCSQTLNHNVMYWYQQKSSQAPKLLFHYYDKDFNNEADTPDNFQSRRPNTSFCFLDIRSPGLGDTAMYLCATSRDLAGVFNEQFFGPGTRLTVL.

The chain carries TRBV7-9 and TRBJ1-1, with 10 positions matching TRBD1. V lost 3 bases, J lost 6 bases, and 4 bases stayed unmatched. Germline values: CDR1 SEHNR, CDR2 FQNEAQ (reference sequence). The CDR3 extends over 14 amino acids. The DNA for the CDR3 is TGTGCCAGCAGCTTTGGGACAGGGGTGCCTGAAGCTTTCTTT. Amino acids: CASSFGTGVPEAFF.

The J gene is TRBJ1-1, the V gene TRBV6-5; 9 positions agree with TRBD1. CDR3 length equals 15 residues. The germline V gene has CDR1 MNHEY and CDR2 SVGAGI. J lost 9 bases, V lost 2 bases, and 10 bases had no gene match. CDR3 DNA: TGTGCCAGCAGTTACCAGCCCCGGGACAGGGACAAAGCTTTCTTT. It encodes CASSYQPRDRDKAFF.

The V call is TRBV7-2, the J call TRBJ2-3, with TRBD2 matching over 8 bases. The ends lost 5 bases at V and 2 bases at J; junction bases unmatched: 6. Germline V gene data show CDR1 as SGHTA and CDR2 as FQGNSA. The CDR3 sequence is 15 residues long. The CDR3 DNA is TGTGCCAGCAGCATGAGGCGGGGGGACACAGATACGCAGTATTTT. Protein product: CASSMRRGDTDTQYF. Combining the CDR3 with reference TRBV7-2 and TRBJ2-3 gives the whole variable domain GAGVSQSPSNKVTEKGKDVELRCDPISGHTALYWYRQSLGQGLEFLIYFQGNSAPDKSGLPSDRFSAERTGGSVSTLTIQRTQQEDSAVYLCASSMRRGDTDTQYFGPGTRLTVL.

Many counts were recorded for this clone. The V and J genes are TRBV6-6 and TRBJ1-1; D may be TRBD1 (6 bases). V lost 7 bases, J lost 11 bases, and 17 bases lay in between. The CDR3 totals 12 residues. In germline, CDR1 is MNHNY, CDR2 SVGAGI (reference sequence). CDR3 region: CASTSEGGNAFF. DNA of the CDR3: TGTGCCAGCACCTCGGAGGGGGGGAACGCTTTCTTT.

The rearrangement joins TRBV5-1 to TRBJ2-7, with D maybe TRBD2 (5 bases). CDR1 is SGHRS, CDR2 YFSETQ, per germline. The CDR3 spans 11 residues. The V end was cut by 5 bases, the J end by 5 bases, with 8 bases between. The CDR3 sequence: CASRFGDEQYF. In nucleotides, the CDR3 is TGCGCCAGCAGATTCGGGGACGAGCAGTACTTC.

CDR3 in DNA: TGCAGCGTTGCTGGGGTTTGGGGGCCAGATACGCAGTATTTT. This sequence encodes CSVAGVWGPDTQYF. The chain uses TRBV29-1 and TRBJ2-3; D might be TRBD1 (6 bases). Germline V gene sequence: CDR1 SQVTM, CDR2 ANQGSEA. This CDR3 spans 14 amino acids. Trimming shortened V by 4 bases and J by 4 bases, and 15 bases separated the two germline ends.

J is TRBJ1-2 and V is TRBV7-8; possible D gene TRBD1, 6 bases. The germline CDR1 and CDR2 sequences are SGHVS and FQNEAQ. V was trimmed by 5 bases and J by 1 base, leaving 17 bases between them. The length of the CDR3 is 16 residues. CDR3 sequence: CASSQGTRTVNYGYTF. The CDR3 DNA follows: TGTGCCAGCAGCCAGGGCACTCGGACAGTTAACTATGGCTACACCTTC.

The chain carries TRBV15 and TRBJ2-7; 7 bases line up with TRBD1. V was clipped by 6 bases and J by 7 bases; unmatched bases: 15. The germline CDR1 and CDR2 sequences are LNHNV and YYDKDF (reference sequence). The CDR3 loop spans 15 amino acids. CDR3 in amino acids: CATRYGQAKLGEQYF. CDR3 coding DNA: TGTGCCACCAGGTACGGACAGGCGAAACTGGGGGAGCAGTACTTC.

This chain uses TRBV28 with TRBJ2-1; 9 bases match TRBD2. The ends lost 2 bases at V and 7 bases at J; junction bases unmatched: 3. Per the germline V gene, CDR1 is MDHEN and CDR2 is SYDVKM. This CDR3 contains 14 residues. CDR3 nucleotides: TGTGCCAGCAGTTTACTAGCGGGAAGGAATGAGCAGTTCTTC. This translates into CASSLLAGRNEQFF.

The V gene is TRBV6-1, the J gene TRBJ2-2; no firm D call. Germline loops: CDR1 MNHNS, CDR2 SASEGT. This CDR3 spans 17 amino acids. V was cut by 1 base and J by 0 bases, with 12 bases left in between. The CDR3 here is CASSEVLLTTNTGELFF. CDR3 bases: TGTGCCAGCAGTGAAGTCCTCCTAACCACGAACACCGGGGAGCTGTTTTTT.

Here the CDR3 reads CSATVDTEAFF. The DNA for the CDR3 is TGCAGTGCTACGGTTGACACTGAAGCTTTCTTT. This chain connects TRBV20-1 to TRBJ1-1; D is unresolved. The CDR3 is 11 amino acids. In germline, CDR1 is DFQATT, CDR2 SNEGSKA (reference sequence). Trimming took off 4 bases at V and 3 bases at J, with 6 bases between the two ends.

The genes are TRBV5-4 and TRBJ2-5, with 9 bases lining up with TRBD1. CDR3 length: 15 amino acids. Germline lookup yields CDR1 SGHNT and CDR2 YYREEE (reference sequence). V shed 3 bases and J 5 bases; nucleotides not matched to a gene: 8. CDR3 nucleotide sequence: TGTGCCAGCAGCTCCGGGACAGGGACTTCCGAGACCCAGTACTTC. Translation: CASSSGTGTSETQYF.

The chain carries TRBV7-2 and TRBJ2-5; D might be TRBD2 (5 bases). V shed 1 base and J shed 5 bases, with 8 bases lying between them. The CDR3 runs 13 residues. From germline, CDR1 is SGHTA and CDR2 FQGNSA. The CDR3 bases are TGTGCCAGCAGCTTAGGAACGGGGGAGACCCAGTACTTC. Translating it yields CASSLGTGETQYF.